A single sample is the source of the 32 T cell receptor beta chains below, sequenced in a study of T cell repertoires in cytomegalovirus infection (dated by TCRdb to the late 2010s). The treatment or condition label of this sample denotes: in vitro stimulation with specific CMV peptide epitopes to enrich CMV-specific T cells. The sample was run on an Illumina HiSeq 1500. Starting from the raw public reads, TCRdb applied fastp trimming at Q25, assembled clones with MiXCR and retained in-frame beta chains. For every CDR3 protein sequence, its rows merge into one entry that carries the most common genes and DNA. The sample table records roughly 860,000 distinct CDR3 sequences; about 33% of these occur just once. 12% of the sample is in the top ten clones. These receptors have no known antigen. Here the sequenced sample was cultured CD8+ T cells from PBMCs, taken from culture after CMV antigen stimulation. The source is a human donor in good health (CMV status not recorded). Some clones in this sample may be carry-over from other donors' samples.

The chain combines TRBV6-2 or TRBV6-3 with TRBJ1-1, with a possible D match to TRBD1 (5 bases). CDR1 and CDR2 from the germline V gene are MNHEY and SVGEGT. Between the trimmed V and J ends, which lost 4 bases and 6 bases, there was a span of 12 bases. The CDR3 totals 13 residues. This chain's CDR3 is CASSSTGPPEAFF. Written as DNA, the CDR3 is TGTGCCAGCAGTTCCACGGGACCGCCTGAAGCTTTCTTT.

This chain links TRBV7-6 with TRBJ2-3, with a tentative D call TRBD2 (6 bases). This CDR3 contains 17 residues. V shed 2 bases and J shed 3 bases, with 18 bases lying between them. Per the germline V gene, CDR1 is SGHVS and CDR2 is FNYEAQ. The CDR3 region has the DNA TGTGCCAGCAGCTTAACCTCTCAGGGAGGTTTGACAGATACGCAGTATTTT. Its translation is CASSLTSQGGLTDTQYF.

In regard to this clonotype: This may come from a read error, since a much larger clone is one base off. This chain links TRBV5-4 with TRBJ1-5; D is perhaps TRBD1 (5 bases). Germline V gives CDR1 SGHNT, CDR2 YYREEE (reference sequence). This CDR3 has 14 amino acids. The CDR3 here is CTSSFQGAGQPQHF. The CDR3 bases are TGTACCAGCAGCTTTCAAGGGGCAGGGCAGCCCCAGCATTTT. Variable domain in full (rest from reference TRBV5-4 and TRBJ1-5): ETGVTQSPTHLIKTRGQQVTLRCSSQSGHNTVSWYQQALGQGPQFIFQYYREEENGRGNFPPRFSGLQFPNYSSELNVNALELDDSALYLCTSSFQGAGQPQHFGDGTRLSIL.

The chain carries TRBV4-2 and TRBJ2-2, with D possibly called TRBD1 or TRBD2 (5 bases each). Trimming stripped 4 bases from V and 1 base from J, with 7 bases between. This CDR3 has 14 amino acids. Germline loops: CDR1 LGHNA, CDR2 YNFKEQ. The CDR3 here is CASSRGRNTGELFF. Here the CDR3 DNA reads TGTGCCAGCAGCCGGGGACGGAACACCGGGGAGCTGTTTTTT.

There are a few counts of this clonotype. The chain combines TRBV12-5 with TRBJ1-5, with 7 bases that match TRBD1. V was clipped by 2 bases and J by 5 bases; unmatched bases: 9. The CDR3 is 16 residues long. Germline V gene sequence: CDR1 LGHNT, CDR2 FRNRAP. In DNA form, the CDR3 reads TGTGCTAGTGGTTTGCCCGGGACAGCCCCGGATCAGCCCCAGCATTTT. Translated: CASGLPGTAPDQPQHF.

This clonotype was seen a few times. The J gene is TRBJ2-7, the V gene TRBV6-2 or TRBV6-3; D remains ambiguous. Trimming took off 7 bases at V and 1 base at J, with 14 bases between the two ends. The CDR3 runs 14 residues. Looked up from germline, CDR1 is MNHEY and CDR2 is SVGEGT. CDR3 protein: CASTMRIDSYEQYF. Written as DNA, the CDR3 is TGTGCCAGCACCATGAGGATAGATTCCTACGAGCAGTACTTC.

The chain uses TRBV7-6 and TRBJ1-1; D gene unclear. V gave up 0 bases and J gave up 0 bases, with 14 bases separating them. Per the germline V gene, CDR1 is SGHVS and CDR2 is FNYEAQ. The CDR3 has 17 amino acids. Written as DNA, the CDR3 is TGTGCCAGCAGCTTAGCGAACCCCAGGACGGTGAACACTGAAGCTTTCTTT. The encoded protein is CASSLANPRTVNTEAFF.

This clonotype was counted a few times. This chain connects TRBV4-1 to TRBJ2-3; D unresolved. The ends were cut back, 0 bases at V and 0 bases at J, with 13 bases in the middle. This CDR3 spans 17 amino acids. Germline V lookup: CDR1 MGHRA, CDR2 YSYEKL. CDR3 loop: CASSQDSTSPSTDTQYF. The CDR3 region has the DNA TGCGCCAGCAGCCAAGATTCGACTTCTCCTAGCACAGATACGCAGTATTTT.

This clonotype was observed a few times. The V call is TRBV7-9, the J call TRBJ2-1; D might be TRBD2 (6 bases). V was cut by 7 bases and J by 0 bases, with 19 bases left in between. Germline loops: CDR1 SEHNR, CDR2 FQNEAQ (reference sequence). The CDR3 is 17 residues long. The CDR3 here is CASTLGGGAFSYNEQFF. CDR3 DNA: TGTGCCAGCACCCTGGGGGGTGGGGCCTTCTCCTACAATGAGCAGTTCTTC.

The gene calls are TRBV27 and TRBJ2-1, with D tentatively TRBD1 or TRBD2 (5 bases each). CDR1 MNHEY and CDR2 SMNVEV come from the germline V gene (reference sequence). The CDR3 is 14 residues long. V gave up 5 bases and J gave up 5 bases, with 13 bases separating them. The CDR3 bases are TGTGCCAGCAGTACCATGGGACCGCACAATGAGCAGTTCTTC. Protein product: CASSTMGPHNEQFF.

For this clonotype: Since a much larger clone is just one base distant, this may be a read error. This CDR3 is CASSLEHEQFF. The CDR3 region has the DNA TGTGCCAGCAGTTTAGAACATGAGCAGTTCTTC. This chain uses TRBV12-3 or TRBV12-4 with TRBJ2-1; D gene uncertain. The ends were cut back, 1 base at V and 8 bases at J, with 3 bases in the middle. This CDR3 has 11 residues.

V gene TRBV19 combines with J gene TRBJ2-1; 7 bases align to TRBD1. Looked up from germline, CDR1 is LNHDA and CDR2 is SQIVND (reference sequence). The CDR3 is 15 amino acids. The V and J ends lost 2 bases and 3 bases, in that order; junction bases with no gene match: 4. This CDR3 is CASSIKGAVYNEQFF. In DNA form, the CDR3 reads TGTGCCAGTAGTATAAAGGGGGCCGTCTACAATGAGCAGTTCTTC.

On this clonotype: A junction end diverges from the germline sequence, so it may reflect a read error. The chain has TRBV6-1 and TRBJ1-2, with D tentatively TRBD1 (5 bases). Germline CDR1 is MNHNS and CDR2 is SASEGT. This CDR3 comprises 15 residues. The CDR3 region is CASFGQLGENYGYTF. The CDR3, as DNA: TGTGCCAGCTTCGGACAATTGGGTGAGAACTATGGCTACACCTTT.

The V call is TRBV19, the J call TRBJ1-1, with 8 bases identical to TRBD1. Trimming removed 3 bases from V and 0 bases from J; junction bases left unmatched: 6. CDR3 length: 16 amino acids. CDR1 is LNHDA, CDR2 SQIVND, per germline (reference sequence). In DNA form, the CDR3 reads TGTGCCAGTAGTATTGGCAGGGGGCGAGTGAACACTGAAGCTTTCTTT. It yields the protein CASSIGRGRVNTEAFF. Drawing the rest from reference TRBV19 and TRBJ1-1, the complete variable domain is DGGITQSPKYLFRKEGQNVTLSCEQNLNHDAMYWYRQDPGQGLRLIYYSQIVNDFQKGDIAEGYSVSREKKESFPLTVTSAQKNPTAFYLCASSIGRGRVNTEAFFGQGTRLTVV.

Regarding this clonotype: The conserved final phenylalanine or tryptophan is absent from the CDR3, which likely points to a read error. This rearrangement joins TRBV13 to TRBJ2-7; TRBD1 aligns across 10 bases. CDR3 size: 15 residues. Germline CDR1 PRHDT, CDR2 FYEKMQ (reference sequence). V lost 3 bases, J lost 4 bases, and 6 bases stayed unmatched. The CDR3 spells CASSFETGGRYEQYS. CDR3 sequence (DNA): TGTGCCAGCAGCTTTGAGACAGGGGGCAGGTACGAGCAGTACTCC.

This rearrangement joins TRBV12-3 or TRBV12-4 to TRBJ1-1; 9 bases match TRBD1. Trimming removed 3 bases from V and 0 bases from J; junction bases left unmatched: 14. The CDR3 is made up of 19 amino acids. In DNA form, the CDR3 reads TGTGCCAGCAGTTTCTGGACGGGGACAGGGCCGACTGTGAACACTGAAGCTTTCTTT. Its translation is CASSFWTGTGPTVNTEAFF.

This clonotype has at least ten counts. This chain uses TRBV7-8 with TRBJ2-2; D might be TRBD2 (7 bases). V lost 2 bases and J 1 base, leaving 14 bases between the germline ends. The length of the CDR3 is 17 residues. Per germline, CDR1 SGHVS and CDR2 FQNEAQ. The CDR3 DNA reads TGTGCCAGCAGCTTATCATCCGGGGGGCAGAACACCGGGGAGCTGTTTTTT. Protein product: CASSLSSGGQNTGELFF.

The sample holds a few counts of this clonotype. The chain joins TRBV6-1 to TRBJ1-6, with D uncertain. V was clipped by 5 bases and J by 0 bases, with 17 bases between them. Germline-derived CDR1 and CDR2 are MNHNS and SASEGT. This CDR3 has 18 amino acids. The CDR3 nucleotides are TGTGCCAGCAGTTCTCCCCCGGGTCGAAGCTCCTATAATTCACCCCTCCACTTT. It translates to CASSSPPGRSSYNSPLHF.

Points on this clonotype: Relative to the germline gene, one junction end is altered; a read error may explain this. This chain connects TRBV12-3 or TRBV12-4 to TRBJ2-3; 9 nucleotides match TRBD2. This CDR3 is 15 amino acids long. This CDR3 is CVSTGTSQFTDTQYF. CDR3 in DNA: TGTGTCAGCACCGGGACTAGCCAATTCACAGATACGCAGTATTTT.

This clonotype has only a few counts. This chain links TRBV11-1 with TRBJ2-2, with D uncertain. The ends were cut back, 4 bases at V and 6 bases at J, with 9 bases in the middle. Germline loops: CDR1 SGHAT, CDR2 FQDESV (reference sequence). The CDR3 is 13 amino acids. The CDR3 DNA reads as TGTGCCAGCAGCTCCGGTGTTCCCGGGGAGCTGTTTTTT. Amino acid sequence: CASSSGVPGELFF.

This clonotype was observed a few times. This sequence joins TRBV11-2 and TRBJ2-7; tentative D call: TRBD2 (6 bases). This CDR3 contains 18 residues. Germline CDR1 SGHAT, CDR2 FQNNGV. V was cut by 1 base and J by 2 bases, with 21 bases left in between. CDR3 amino acids: CASSLAPGKGRNPYEQYV. The CDR3 coding sequence is TGTGCCAGCAGCTTAGCCCCGGGCAAGGGGAGGAACCCCTACGAGCAGTACGTC.

This clonotype was seen a handful of times. J is TRBJ2-7 and V is TRBV6-1, with D possibly TRBD1 on 5 matching bases. Germline values: CDR1 MNHNS, CDR2 SASEGT. V was shortened by 1 base and J by 6 bases, with 10 bases between the two germline ends. CDR3 length equals 13 residues. The CDR3, as DNA: TGTGCCAGCAGTGAAGGGGGCAGATCCGAGCAGTACTTC. Translated, it gives CASSEGGRSEQYF.

In this sample, this clonotype turned up a few times. The chain couples TRBV5-6 to TRBJ1-6, with D possibly matching TRBD1 (5 bases). V was clipped by 3 bases and J by 6 bases, with 10 bases between them. Germline assignment: CDR1 SGHDT and CDR2 YYEEEE. This CDR3 contains 14 residues. The CDR3: CASSWDRSNSPLHF. For the CDR3, the DNA is TGTGCCAGCAGCTGGGACCGGTCTAATTCACCCCTCCACTTT.

The chain has TRBV11-2 and TRBJ1-1; TRBD1 might be the D (5 bases). The length of the CDR3 is 12 residues. Per germline, CDR1 SGHAT and CDR2 FQNNGV. V dropped 2 bases and J dropped 8 bases, with 9 bases sitting between them. CDR3 DNA sequence: TGTGCCAGCAGCTTACGGGGGGTGGAAGCTTTCTTT. Protein product: CASSLRGVEAFF. The full variable domain, completed using reference TRBV11-2 and TRBJ1-1, is EAGVAQSPRYKIIEKRQSVAFWCNPISGHATLYWYQQILGQGPKLLIQFQNNGVVDDSQLPKDRFSAERLKGVDSTLKIQPAKLEDSAVYLCASSLRGVEAFFGQGTRLTVV.

This clonotype was observed many times. V usage is TRBV19 and J usage is TRBJ1-5; D is undetermined. This CDR3 spans 15 amino acids. Germline values: CDR1 LNHDA, CDR2 SQIVND (reference sequence). V was pared by 5 bases and J by 2 bases, with 13 bases between. The CDR3 DNA reads as TGTGCCAGTAGTCGCTCGACCGTGGGCAATCAGCCCCAGCATTTT. It specifies CASSRSTVGNQPQHF.

This chain joins TRBV13 and TRBJ2-2, with D perhaps matching TRBD1 (5 bases). The CDR3 has 16 residues. The V end was cut by 3 bases, the J end by 3 bases, with 14 bases between. Germline CDR1 is PRHDT and CDR2 is FYEKMQ (reference sequence). The DNA of the CDR3 is TGTGCCAGCAGCTTGGGTCAGGGCAGCGACACCGGGGAGCTGTTTTTT. It is translated as CASSLGQGSDTGELFF.

This clonotype was picked up a small number of times. V gene TRBV6-9 combines with J gene TRBJ2-5; 12 bases match TRBD2. Germline V gives CDR1 MNHGY, CDR2 SVAAGI. V lost 5 bases to trimming and J lost 0 bases; unmatched junction nucleotides: 10. The CDR3 totals 18 residues. The CDR3 protein is CASSARTSGGPYQETQYF. The CDR3 region has the DNA TGTGCCAGCAGTGCCCGTACTAGCGGGGGGCCGTACCAAGAGACCCAGTACTTC.

This clonotype was seen a single time. Here the CDR3 reads CASSLGTGLRSYNSPLHF. For the CDR3, the DNA is TGTGCCAGCAGCTTGGGGACAGGGCTGAGGTCCTATAATTCACCCCTCCACTTT. This chain joins TRBV5-6 and TRBJ1-6, with 8 bases matching TRBD1. Germline V gives CDR1 SGHDT, CDR2 YYEEEE. V was clipped by 0 bases and J by 1 base; unmatched bases: 6. The CDR3 has 18 residues.

Only a few counts were recorded for this clonotype. The CDR3 bases are TGCAGTGCTAGAGAACGGGATCGCGAAGGGTCCTACGAGCAGTACGTC. Its translation is CSARERDREGSYEQYV. The V call is TRBV20-1, the J call TRBJ2-7; D is perhaps TRBD2 (5 bases). V was shortened by 0 bases and J by 1 base, with 16 bases between the two germline ends. This CDR3 has 16 amino acids. Germline assignment: CDR1 DFQATT and CDR2 SNEGSKA (reference sequence).

A single count supports this clonotype. A much larger clone differs from this one at a single base, so this may be a read error. The V and J genes are TRBV5-1 and TRBJ2-7, with TRBD2 as a possible D gene (6 bases). The CDR3 consists of 15 residues. Germline loops: CDR1 SGHRS, CDR2 YFSETQ. The CDR3 DNA is TGCACCAGCAGCTGGGTAGACGGGGGTAGATACGAGCAGTACTTC. As protein: CTSSWVDGGRYEQYF.

This clonotype has just a few counts. The chain links TRBV5-4 to TRBJ1-5; 9 bases agree with TRBD1. V trimming: 2 bases; J trimming: 7 bases; junction bases outside the gene matches: 10. Germline CDR1 SGHNT, CDR2 YYREEE (reference sequence). The CDR3 has 16 amino acids. The CDR3 is CASSLARTGARQPQHF. In DNA form, the CDR3 reads TGTGCCAGCAGCTTAGCCCGGACAGGGGCAAGACAGCCCCAGCATTTT.

V gene TRBV6-1 combines with J gene TRBJ1-5, with D tentatively TRBD1 (5 bases). This CDR3 region has 15 residues. Trimming left V 3 bases short and J 6 bases short, with 15 bases between. CDR1 and CDR2 from the germline V gene are MNHNS and SASEGT. The chain's CDR3 is CASSDGTAWVQPQHF. The CDR3 nucleotides are TGTGCCAGCAGTGATGGGACGGCCTGGGTTCAGCCCCAGCATTTT.